A single sample is the source of the 20 T cell receptor beta chains below, sequenced in a study of shared clonotypes between healthy human individuals. Sequencing was performed with immunoSEQ multiplex PCR; in TCRdb, only in-frame clones are kept and a portion is missing. The sample holds approximately 2.1 million clones, roughly 93% seen once. The sample was naive CD4+ T cells from PBMCs. Subset described: CD45RA+ positively selected. The receptor set was obtained from a man between 18 and 29 years old in good health. Some clones in this sample may be carry-over from other donors' samples.

The chain has TRBV7-9 and TRBJ2-3; 8 bases agree with TRBD2. This CDR3 is 16 amino acids long. Germline V gives CDR1 SEHNR, CDR2 FQNEAQ (reference sequence). V dropped 5 bases and J dropped 4; count of bases not matched to a gene: 11. The CDR3 loop reads CASSRGTRTVADTQYF. In DNA, the CDR3 is TGTGCCAGCAGCCGCGGGACTAGGACAGTAGCAGATACGCAGTATTTT.

This chain connects TRBV4-2 to TRBJ1-5, with unresolved D. The V gene's germline CDR1 is LGHNA and CDR2 YNFKEQ. This CDR3 comprises 13 residues. Trimming left V 0 bases short and J 6 bases short, with 6 bases between. The CDR3 loop reads CASSQDQAQPQHF. The CDR3 DNA sequence: TGTGCCAGCAGCCAAGATCAGGCTCAGCCCCAGCATTTT.

The chain links TRBV28 to TRBJ1-3; possibly TRBD1 for D (6 bases). Germline V gene lookup returns CDR1 MDHEN and CDR2 SYDVKM. The CDR3 loop spans 15 amino acids. Trimming took 2 bases from V and 2 from J, leaving 10 bases between them. The CDR3 spells CASSLPAGAGNTIYF. CDR3 bases: TGTGCCAGCAGTTTACCCGCAGGGGCTGGAAACACCATATATTTT.

The rearrangement links TRBV2 to TRBJ1-4; possibly TRBD1 for D (5 bases). The CDR3 is 14 residues long. The germline V gene has CDR1 SNHLY and CDR2 FYNNEI. Trimming cost V 4 bases and J 2 bases, with 8 bases left between them. CDR3: CASSVGRTNEKLFF. In nucleotides, the CDR3 is TGTGCCAGCAGTGTGGGACGGACTAATGAAAAACTGTTTTTT. The variable domain in full, with the rest retrieved from reference TRBV2 and TRBJ1-4, is EPEVTQTPSHQVTQMGQEVILRCVPISNHLYFYWYRQILGQKVEFLVSFYNNEISEKSEIFDDQFSVERPDGSNFTLKIRSTKLEDSAMYFCASSVGRTNEKLFFGSGTQLSVL.

The CDR3 coding sequence is TGTGCCAGCAGCTCATACCGGAACAATGAGCAGTTCTTC. This codes for CASSSYRNNEQFF. The V gene is TRBV7-3, the J gene TRBJ2-1; D is ambiguous. The germline CDR1 and CDR2 sequences are SGHTA and FQGTGA. Trimming took 4 bases from V and 5 from J, leaving 9 bases between them. This CDR3 spans 13 amino acids.

This chain joins TRBV19 and TRBJ2-5; D tentatively fits TRBD1 or TRBD2 (5 bases each). V lost 10 bases and J 5 bases, leaving 23 bases between the germline ends. This CDR3 has 15 residues. CDR1 is LNHDA and CDR2 is SQIVND in the germline V gene (reference sequence). The CDR3 spells CATKGKGTYWETQYF. DNA of the CDR3: TGTGCCACCAAAGGGAAGGGGACGTACTGGGAGACCCAGTACTTC.

The rearrangement uses TRBV2 and TRBJ1-2; 7 bases agree with TRBD1. This CDR3 region has 15 residues. The V segment lost 6 bases and the J segment 0 bases; nucleotides outside the gene matches: 7. CDR1 and CDR2 from the germline V gene are SNHLY and FYNNEI. The CDR3 is CASRKGQLANYGYTF. Here the CDR3 DNA reads TGTGCCAGCAGAAAGGGACAGTTAGCTAACTATGGCTACACCTTC.

The chain employs TRBV9 and TRBJ2-7; 11 positions match TRBD1. The CDR3 sequence is 16 residues long. V trimming: 3 bases; J trimming: 5 bases; junction bases outside the gene matches: 10. CDR1 SGDLS and CDR2 YYNGEE come from the germline V gene. The DNA for the CDR3 is TGTGCCAGCAGCGAAGGACCCGGGACAGGGGGAAACGAGCAGTACTTC. It yields the protein CASSEGPGTGGNEQYF. The whole variable domain, filled in from reference TRBV9 and TRBJ2-7, reads DSGVTQTPKHLITATGQRVTLRCSPRSGDLSVYWYQQSLDQGLQFLIQYYNGEERAKGNILERFSAQQFPDLHSELNLSSLELGDSALYFCASSEGPGTGGNEQYFGPGTRLTVT.

This chain's CDR3 is CASSRDSAGGELFF. DNA for the CDR3: TGCGCCAGCAGCAGGGACTCCGCGGGCGGGGAGCTGTTTTTT. The chain carries TRBV5-1 and TRBJ2-2, with D possibly TRBD2 on 6 matching bases. V lost 4 bases and J 7 bases, leaving 14 bases between the germline ends. The V gene's germline CDR1 is SGHRS and CDR2 YFSETQ. The CDR3 extends over 14 amino acids.

CDR3 DNA: TGTGCCAGGTTCCCCTACGAGCAGTACTTC. This codes for CARFPYEQYF. The chain is built from TRBV7-7 and TRBJ2-7, with D hard to call. From germline, CDR1 is SSHAT and CDR2 FNYEAQ (reference sequence). The CDR3 consists of 10 residues. V was clipped by 9 bases and J by 2 bases, with 5 bases between them.

This clone was found a few times. The CDR3: CASQGQGNTEAFF. Written as DNA, the CDR3 is TGTGCCAGCCAGGGACAGGGGAACACTGAAGCTTTCTTT. This sequence joins TRBV6-5 and TRBJ1-1; 9 bases are a match to TRBD1. The V gene end was trimmed by 8 bases and the J gene end by 1 base; junction bases not matched to a gene: 2. The CDR3 sequence is 13 residues long. CDR1 is MNHEY and CDR2 is SVGAGI in the germline V gene.

The genes are TRBV30 and TRBJ2-4; D gene ambiguous. Trimming took off 1 base at V and 6 bases at J, with 13 bases between the two ends. The germline CDR1 and CDR2 sequences are GTSNPN and SVGIG (reference sequence). The CDR3 runs 14 residues. The CDR3 reads CAWSASFKGNIQYF. DNA of the CDR3: TGTGCCTGGAGTGCTAGTTTCAAAGGAAACATTCAGTACTTC.

The chain couples TRBV6-5 to TRBJ2-2; 7 bases fit TRBD1. J lost 5 bases, V lost 8 bases, and 11 bases had no gene match. This CDR3 spans 15 amino acids. Germline values: CDR1 MNHEY, CDR2 SVGAGI. Here the CDR3 DNA reads TGTGCCAGCCCTTCGACAGGGCCTCTGACCGGGGAGCTGTTTTTT. Residues: CASPSTGPLTGELFF.

The chain carries TRBV30 and TRBJ2-1; D gene ambiguous. This CDR3 contains 13 residues. Trimming took off 0 bases at V and 7 bases at J, with 10 bases between the two ends. Per the germline V gene, CDR1 is GTSNPN and CDR2 is SVGIG (reference sequence). The CDR3 bases are TGTGCCTGGAGTGTATTCCATCTAAATGAGCAGTTCTTC. Protein product: CAWSVFHLNEQFF.

This chain links TRBV20-1 with TRBJ1-1; D not resolved. The CDR3 contains 11 residues. The V end was cut by 5 bases, the J end by 4 bases, with 8 bases between. Germline V gives CDR1 DFQATT, CDR2 SNEGSKA (reference sequence). CDR3 DNA: TGCAGTGCTCGGAGCCCCACTGAAGCTTTCTTT. Translation gives CSARSPTEAFF.

V and J are TRBV20-1 and TRBJ2-7; no reliable D call. The germline V and J ends were trimmed by 4 bases and 6 bases, with 10 bases remaining between them. Germline loops: CDR1 DFQATT, CDR2 SNEGSKA (reference sequence). The CDR3 runs 11 residues. The CDR3 coding sequence is TGCAGTGCTATATACTCAGGCGAGCAGTACTTC. Translated, it gives CSAIYSGEQYF.

V is TRBV15 and J is TRBJ2-1; 11 bases match TRBD2. The CDR3 has 17 amino acids. After removal of 4 bases from V and 3 bases from J, the junction contained 8 bases not matched to a gene. Germline loops: CDR1 LNHNV, CDR2 YYDKDF (reference sequence). The CDR3 coding sequence is TGTGCCACCAGCAAGGGTGGGGGACTAGCGGACTACAATGAGCAGTTCTTC. Amino acid sequence: CATSKGGGLADYNEQFF. The full variable domain, completed using reference TRBV15 and TRBJ2-1, is DAMVIQNPRYQVTQFGKPVTLSCSQTLNHNVMYWYQQKSSQAPKLLFHYYDKDFNNEADTPDNFQSRRPNTSFCFLDIRSPGLGDTAMYLCATSKGGGLADYNEQFFGPGTRLTVL.

The chain is built from TRBV9 and TRBJ2-5; a weak D match, TRBD2 (5 bases). V was clipped by 2 bases and J by 7 bases, with 12 bases between them. CDR3 length equals 13 residues. The germline gives CDR1 SGDLS, CDR2 YYNGEE. The CDR3 sequence: CASSVYGSGTQYF. CDR3 sequence (DNA): TGTGCCAGCAGCGTTTATGGGAGTGGGACCCAGTACTTC. Filled out from reference TRBV9 and TRBJ2-5, the complete variable domain reads DSGVTQTPKHLITATGQRVTLRCSPRSGDLSVYWYQQSLDQGLQFLIQYYNGEERAKGNILERFSAQQFPDLHSELNLSSLELGDSALYFCASSVYGSGTQYFGPGTRLLVL.

Comments on this clone: Other DNA sequences from this sample encode an identical CDR3 as well. The chain carries TRBV30 and TRBJ2-5; the D call may be TRBD1 or TRBD2 (5 bases each). Germline values: CDR1 GTSNPN, CDR2 SVGIG (reference sequence). This CDR3 is 13 amino acids long. Trimming took off 1 base at V and 1 base at J, with 7 bases between the two ends. DNA for the CDR3: TGTGCCTGGAGTGCGGGGCTCCAAGAGACCCAGTACTTC. Translating it yields CAWSAGLQETQYF.

V usage is TRBV14 and J usage is TRBJ2-1, with a possible D match to TRBD2 (6 bases). CDR1 is SGHDN and CDR2 is FVKESK in the germline V gene. Trimming removed 4 bases from V and 7 bases from J, with 17 bases in between. The CDR3 has 15 amino acids. CDR3 region: CASSLRLVDKNEQFF. CDR3 nucleotides: TGTGCCAGCAGCCTCCGACTAGTGGATAAAAATGAGCAGTTCTTC.